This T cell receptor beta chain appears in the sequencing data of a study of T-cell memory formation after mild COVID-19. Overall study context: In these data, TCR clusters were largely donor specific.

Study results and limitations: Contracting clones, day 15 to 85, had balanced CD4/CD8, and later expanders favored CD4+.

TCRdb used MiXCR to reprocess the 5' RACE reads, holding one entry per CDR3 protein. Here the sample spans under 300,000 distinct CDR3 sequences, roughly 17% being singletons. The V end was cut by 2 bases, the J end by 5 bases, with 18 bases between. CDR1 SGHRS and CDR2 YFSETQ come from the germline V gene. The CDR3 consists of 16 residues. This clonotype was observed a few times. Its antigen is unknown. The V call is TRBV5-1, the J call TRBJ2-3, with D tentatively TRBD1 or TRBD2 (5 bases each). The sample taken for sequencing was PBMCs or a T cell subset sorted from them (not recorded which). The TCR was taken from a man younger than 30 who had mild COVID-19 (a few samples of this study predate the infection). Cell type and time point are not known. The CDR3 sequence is CASSLSTGTVVDTQYF. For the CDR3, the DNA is TGCGCCAGCAGCTTATCAACCGGGACCGTCGTAGATACGCAGTATTTT. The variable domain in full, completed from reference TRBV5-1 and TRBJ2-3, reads KAGVTQTPRYLIKTRGQQVTLSCSPISGHRSVSWYQQTPGQGLQFLFEYFSETQRNKGNFPGRFSGRQFSNSRSEMNVSTLELGDSALYLCASSLSTGTVVDTQYFGPGTRLTVL.